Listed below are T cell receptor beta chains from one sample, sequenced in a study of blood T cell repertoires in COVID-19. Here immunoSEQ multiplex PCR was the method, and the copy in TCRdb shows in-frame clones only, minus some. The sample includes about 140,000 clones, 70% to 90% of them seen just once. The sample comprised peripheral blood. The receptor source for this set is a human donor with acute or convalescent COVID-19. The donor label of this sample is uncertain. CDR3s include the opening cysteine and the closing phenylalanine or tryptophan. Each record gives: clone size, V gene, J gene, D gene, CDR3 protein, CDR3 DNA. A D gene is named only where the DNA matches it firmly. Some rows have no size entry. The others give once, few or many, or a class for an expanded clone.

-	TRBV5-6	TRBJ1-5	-	CASSSTGSGQPQHF	TGTGCCAGCAGCTCAACAGGGTCAGGACAGCCCCAGCATTTT
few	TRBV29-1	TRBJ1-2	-	CSVTRDKTNYGYTF	TGCAGCGTGACCCGGGACAAGACTAACTATGGCTACACCTTC
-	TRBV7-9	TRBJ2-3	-	CASSPRLISTDTQYF	TGTGCCAGCAGCCCCCGACTCATCAGCACAGATACGCAGTATTTT
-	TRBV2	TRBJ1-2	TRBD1	CASSKSRGRGYTF	TGTGCCAGCAGTAAGAGCAGGGGGCGAGGCTACACCTTC
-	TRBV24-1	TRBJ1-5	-	CATSAGNQPQHF	TGTGCCACCAGTGCGGGCAATCAGCCCCAGCATTTT
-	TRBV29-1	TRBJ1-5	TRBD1	CSVLSGTATNQPQHF	TGCAGCGTTCTTTCTGGGACAGCAACCAATCAGCCCCAGCATTTT
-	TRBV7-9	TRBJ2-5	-	CASSLTSSRETQYF	TGTGCCAGCAGCTTAACTAGCAGCAGGGAGACCCAGTACTTC
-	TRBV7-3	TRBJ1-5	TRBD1	CASNGTQGAGNQPQHF	TGTGCCAGCAACGGAACCCAGGGGGCCGGCAATCAGCCCCAGCATTTT
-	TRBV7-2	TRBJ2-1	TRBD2	CASSLQAGGNNEQFF	TGTGCCAGCAGCTTACAAGCGGGGGGTAACAATGAGCAGTTCTTC
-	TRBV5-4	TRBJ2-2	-	CASSRDTANTGELFF	TGTGCCAGCAGCCGGGACACGGCGAACACCGGGGAGCTGTTTTTT
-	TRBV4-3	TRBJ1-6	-	CASSQDRGLISPLHF	TGCGCCAGCAGCCAAGATCGAGGGCTGATTTCACCCCTCCACTTT
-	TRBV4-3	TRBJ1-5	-	CASSQDLGQPQHF	TGCGCCAGCAGCCAAGATCTAGGCCAGCCCCAGCATTTT
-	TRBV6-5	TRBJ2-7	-	CASGDRLSYEQYF	TGTGCCAGCGGCGACAGGCTATCCTACGAGCAGTACTTC
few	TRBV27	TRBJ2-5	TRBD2	CASSMGLAGGPYQETQYF	TGTGCCAGCAGCATGGGCCTAGCGGGGGGGCCGTACCAAGAGACCCAGTACTTC
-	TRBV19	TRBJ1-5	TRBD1	CASSQNWDRGTNQPQHF	TGTGCCAGTAGCCAGAATTGGGACAGAGGGACCAATCAGCCCCAGCATTTT
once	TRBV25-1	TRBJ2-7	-	CASSDGFYEQYF	TGTGCCAGCAGTGACGGGTTCTACGAGCAGTACTTC
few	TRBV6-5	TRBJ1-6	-	CASSLQVYNSPLHF	TGTGCCAGCAGTTTACAGGTGTATAATTCACCCCTCCACTTT
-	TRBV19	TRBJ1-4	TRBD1	CASSEAGRGIEKLFF	TGTGCCAGTAGTGAAGCGGGCAGGGGGATCGAAAAACTGTTTTTT
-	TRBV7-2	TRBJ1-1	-	CASSLLGTLNTEAFF	TGTGCCAGCAGCTTACTGGGGACACTGAACACTGAAGCTTTCTTT